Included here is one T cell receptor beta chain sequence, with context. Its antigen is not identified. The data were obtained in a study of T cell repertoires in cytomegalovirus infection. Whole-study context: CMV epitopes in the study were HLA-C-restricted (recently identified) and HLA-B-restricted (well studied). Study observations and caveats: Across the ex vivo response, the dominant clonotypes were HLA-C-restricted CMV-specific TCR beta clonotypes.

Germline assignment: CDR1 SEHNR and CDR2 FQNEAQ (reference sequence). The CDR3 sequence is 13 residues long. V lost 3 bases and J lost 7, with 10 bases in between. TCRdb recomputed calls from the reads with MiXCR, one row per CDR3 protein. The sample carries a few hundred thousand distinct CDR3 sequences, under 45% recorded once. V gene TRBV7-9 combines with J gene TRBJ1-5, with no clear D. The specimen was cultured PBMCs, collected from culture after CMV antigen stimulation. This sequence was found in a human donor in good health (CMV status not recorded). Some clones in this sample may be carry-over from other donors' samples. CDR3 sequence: CASSLREGQPQHF. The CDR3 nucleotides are TGTGCCAGCAGCTTGAGGGAGGGCCAGCCCCAGCATTTT.